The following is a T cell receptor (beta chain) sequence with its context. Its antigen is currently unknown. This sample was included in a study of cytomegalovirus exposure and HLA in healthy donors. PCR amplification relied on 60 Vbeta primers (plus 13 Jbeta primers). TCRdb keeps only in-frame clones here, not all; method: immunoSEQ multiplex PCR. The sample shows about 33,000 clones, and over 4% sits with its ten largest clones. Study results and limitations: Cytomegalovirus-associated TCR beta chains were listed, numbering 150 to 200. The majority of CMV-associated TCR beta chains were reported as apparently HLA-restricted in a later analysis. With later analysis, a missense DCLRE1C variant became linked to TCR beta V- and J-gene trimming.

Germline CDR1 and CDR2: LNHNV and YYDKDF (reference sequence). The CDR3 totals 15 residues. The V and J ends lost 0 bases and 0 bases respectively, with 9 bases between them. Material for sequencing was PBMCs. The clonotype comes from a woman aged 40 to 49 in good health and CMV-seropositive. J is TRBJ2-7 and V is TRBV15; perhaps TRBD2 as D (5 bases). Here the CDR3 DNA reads TGTGCCACCAGCAGAGATTTGGGGAGCTCCTACGAGCAGTACTTC. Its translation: CATSRDLGSSYEQYF. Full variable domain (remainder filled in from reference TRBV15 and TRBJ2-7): DAMVIQNPRYQVTQFGKPVTLSCSQTLNHNVMYWYQQKSSQAPKLLFHYYDKDFNNEADTPDNFQSRRPNTSFCFLDIRSPGLGDTAMYLCATSRDLGSSYEQYFGPGTRLTVT.